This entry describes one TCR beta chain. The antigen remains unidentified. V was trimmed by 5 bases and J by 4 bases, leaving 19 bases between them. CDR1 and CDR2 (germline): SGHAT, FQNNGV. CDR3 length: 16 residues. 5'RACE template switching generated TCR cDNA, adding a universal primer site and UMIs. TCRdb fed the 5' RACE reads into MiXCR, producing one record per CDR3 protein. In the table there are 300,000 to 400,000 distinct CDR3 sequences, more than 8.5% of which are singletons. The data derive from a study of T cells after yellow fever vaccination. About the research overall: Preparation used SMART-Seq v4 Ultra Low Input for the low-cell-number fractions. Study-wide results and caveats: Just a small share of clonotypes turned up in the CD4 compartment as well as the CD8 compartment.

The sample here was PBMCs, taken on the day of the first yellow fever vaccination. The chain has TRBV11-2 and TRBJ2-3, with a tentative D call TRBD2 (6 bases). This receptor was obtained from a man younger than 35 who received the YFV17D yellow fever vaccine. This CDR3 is CASSGTGEAAADTQYF. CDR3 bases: TGTGCCAGCAGCGGTACGGGGGAAGCGGCGGCAGATACGCAGTATTTT.